This entry is about one TCR beta chain. It was RNA transcripts that yielded the amplified TCR beta CDR3 regions. A first-round RT-PCR of the TCR CDR3 used the HTBI primer set. Each CDR3 protein gets one entry after TCRdb re-called the multiplex PCR reads with MiXCR. The data hold about 420,000 distinct CDR3 sequences, with 15% to 18% observed a single time. The data originate from a study of T cells in Graves' hyperthyroidism and ophthalmopathy. The junction had 4 bases not matched to a gene; V was cut back by 3 bases and J by 10 bases. The CDR3 is made up of 13 amino acids. The germline gives CDR1 SGDLS, CDR2 YYNGEE. Lactation, pregnancy, other autoimmune disease or uncontrolled infection excluded patients.

This TCR was recovered from a woman aged 18-29 years with Graves' hyperthyroidism. The rearrangement links TRBV9 to TRBJ1-4, with 9 bases that match TRBD1. The specimen sequenced was blood. The DNA for the CDR3 is TGTGCCAGCAGCGCACAGGGGGCGGCAAAACTGTTTTTT. Protein product: CASSAQGAAKLFF. Supplemented by reference TRBV9 and TRBJ1-4, the full variable domain reads DSGVTQTPKHLITATGQRVTLRCSPRSGDLSVYWYQQSLDQGLQFLIQYYNGEERAKGNILERFSAQQFPDLHSELNLSSLELGDSALYFCASSAQGAAKLFFGSGTQLSVL.